The 6 T cell receptor beta chains presented below share a single source sample, sequenced in a study of CD8 T cells in ankylosing spondylitis. TCRdb independently ran MiXCR on the 5' RACE reads; one entry per CDR3 protein. The profile shows 300,000 to 350,000 distinct CDR3 sequences, under 14% of them singletons. Sequencing was performed on blood, either unsorted or a sorted T cell fraction (not recorded which). These receptors all stem from a female donor with ankylosing spondylitis or in good health (not recorded which).

This clonotype has a count of ten or more. The V and J genes are TRBV20-1 and TRBJ1-1, with TRBD1 matching 7 bases. Per the germline V gene, CDR1 is DFQATT and CDR2 is SNEGSKA (reference sequence). With 6 bases clipped from V and 5 bases from J, the junction kept 9 bases outside the gene matches. The CDR3 sequence is 13 residues long. The CDR3 bases are TGCAGTGCCCCAGACAGGGTGGATACTGAAGCTTTCTTT. It translates to CSAPDRVDTEAFF.

This clonotype occurred many times. This rearrangement joins TRBV5-1 to TRBJ2-3; D unresolved. This CDR3 is 13 amino acids long. Germline CDR1 reads SGHRS; CDR2 reads YFSETQ. With 4 bases removed from V and 6 bases from J, the gap between germline ends came to 12 bases. The CDR3 loop is CASSPLTKDTQYF. The CDR3 coding sequence is TGCGCCAGCAGCCCTCTTACTAAGGATACGCAGTATTTT.

The chain recombines TRBV10-3 with TRBJ2-2; D call uncertain. V was pared by 11 bases and J by 6 bases, with 10 bases between. In germline, CDR1 is ENHRY, CDR2 SYGVKD. This CDR3 region has 11 residues. CDR3 coding DNA: TGTGCCTTGGGATTGGCCGGGGAGCTGTTTTTT. Its protein product is CALGLAGELFF.

This clonotype has a handful of counts. The CDR3 DNA reads TGCGCCAGCAGCCGGACATCTCCCCGAGCCGAGCAGTACTTC. Amino acid sequence: CASSRTSPRAEQYF. V gene TRBV5-1 combines with J gene TRBJ2-7, with a weak D call TRBD1 (5 bases). The V gene's germline CDR1 is SGHRS and CDR2 YFSETQ. The V gene lost 4 bases and the J gene lost 6 bases, with 17 bases spanning the gap. The CDR3 has 14 amino acids.

This clonotype appeared many times. This chain links TRBV5-1 with TRBJ2-2; the match to TRBD1 covers 8 bases. The CDR3 is made up of 16 amino acids. Germline-derived CDR1 and CDR2 are SGHRS and YFSETQ. J lost 5 bases, V lost 4 bases, and 10 bases had no gene match. Written as DNA, the CDR3 is TGCGCCAGCAGCCATCGGACAGGGAGAAGTACCGGGGAGCTGTTTTTT. The encoded protein is CASSHRTGRSTGELFF.

This clonotype was recorded many times. This may be a read error: a much more frequent sequence differs by one nucleotide. This rearrangement joins TRBV5-1 to TRBJ1-1; a possible D gene is TRBD1 (6 bases). The CDR3 sequence is 14 residues long. Germline CDR1 is SGHRS and CDR2 is YFSETQ. Trimming removed 2 bases from V and 1 base from J, with 9 bases in between. The CDR3 DNA reads TGCGCCAGCAGCTTACGGACAGCGAACACTGAAGCTTTCTTT. It specifies CASSLRTANTEAFF.